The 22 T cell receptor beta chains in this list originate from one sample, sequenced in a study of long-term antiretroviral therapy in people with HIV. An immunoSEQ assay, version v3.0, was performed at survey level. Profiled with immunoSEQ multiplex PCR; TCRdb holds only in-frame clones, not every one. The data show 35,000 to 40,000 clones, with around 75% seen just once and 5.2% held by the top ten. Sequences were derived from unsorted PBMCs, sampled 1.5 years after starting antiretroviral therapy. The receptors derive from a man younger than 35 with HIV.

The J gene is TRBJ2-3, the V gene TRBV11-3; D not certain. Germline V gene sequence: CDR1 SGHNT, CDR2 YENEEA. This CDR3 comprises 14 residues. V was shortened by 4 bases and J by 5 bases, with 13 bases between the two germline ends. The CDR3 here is CASSSRTAGDTQYF. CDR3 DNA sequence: TGTGCCAGCAGCTCCCGCACGGCAGGAGATACGCAGTATTTT. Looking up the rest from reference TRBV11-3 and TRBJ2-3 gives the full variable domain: EAGVVQSPRYKIIEKKQPVAFWCNPISGHNTLYWYLQNLGQGPELLIRYENEEAVDDSQLPKDRFSAERLKGVDSTLKIQPAELGDSAVYLCASSSRTAGDTQYFGPGTRLTVL.

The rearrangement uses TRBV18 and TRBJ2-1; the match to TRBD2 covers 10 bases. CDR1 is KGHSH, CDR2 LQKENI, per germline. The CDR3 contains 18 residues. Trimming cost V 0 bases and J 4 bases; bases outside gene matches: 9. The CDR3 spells CASSPPGIAGGGYNEQFF. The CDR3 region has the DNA TGTGCCAGCTCACCACCGGGAATAGCGGGAGGCGGATACAATGAGCAGTTCTTC.

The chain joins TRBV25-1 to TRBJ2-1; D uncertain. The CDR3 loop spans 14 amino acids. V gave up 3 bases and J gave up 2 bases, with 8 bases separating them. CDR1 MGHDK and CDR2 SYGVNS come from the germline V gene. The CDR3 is CASSDVRTYNEQFF. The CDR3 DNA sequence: TGTGCCAGCAGTGATGTGAGGACCTACAATGAGCAGTTCTTC.

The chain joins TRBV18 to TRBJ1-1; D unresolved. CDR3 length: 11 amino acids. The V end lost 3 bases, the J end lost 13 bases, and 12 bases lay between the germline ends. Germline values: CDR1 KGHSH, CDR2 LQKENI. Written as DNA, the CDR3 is TGTGCCAGCTCACCGGGTCAAGAGAGTTTCTTT. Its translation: CASSPGQESFF.

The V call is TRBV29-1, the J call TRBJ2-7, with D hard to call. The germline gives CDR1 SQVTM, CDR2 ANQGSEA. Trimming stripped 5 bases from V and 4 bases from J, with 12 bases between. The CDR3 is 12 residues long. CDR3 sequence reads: CSVCDGRYEQYF. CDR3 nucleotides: TGCAGCGTTTGCGACGGGCGGTACGAGCAGTACTTC.

CDR3: CASSLERGGERYF. The CDR3 DNA is TGTGCCAGCTCCCTAGAAAGGGGAGGAGAGCGGTATTTT. The V gene is TRBV6-1, the J gene TRBJ2-3, with D possibly TRBD2 on 6 matching bases. The germline V gene has CDR1 MNHNS and CDR2 SASEGT. V lost 8 bases and J lost 14, with 23 bases in between. CDR3 length: 13 amino acids.

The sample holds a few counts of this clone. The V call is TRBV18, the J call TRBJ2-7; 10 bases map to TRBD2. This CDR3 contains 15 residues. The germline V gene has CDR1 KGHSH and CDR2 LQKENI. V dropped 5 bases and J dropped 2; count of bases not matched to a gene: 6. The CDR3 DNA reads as TGTGCCAGCTCATTTACTAGCGGGGCTACCTACGAGCAGTACTTC. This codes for CASSFTSGATYEQYF.

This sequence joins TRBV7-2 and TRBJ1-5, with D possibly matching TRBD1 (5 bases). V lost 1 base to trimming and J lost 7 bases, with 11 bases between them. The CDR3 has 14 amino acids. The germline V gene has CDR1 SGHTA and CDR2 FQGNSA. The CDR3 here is CASSLGGAGQPQHF. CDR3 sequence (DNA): TGTGCCAGCAGCTTAGGCGGGGCCGGGCAGCCCCAGCATTTT.

This CDR3 is CASSQDASGRATGELFF. The CDR3 DNA sequence: TGCGCCAGCAGTCAAGATGCTAGCGGGAGGGCCACCGGGGAGCTGTTTTTT. The chain has TRBV23-1 and TRBJ2-2, with 12 bases fitting TRBD2. TRBV23-1 is classed as an ORF, of uncertain function. This CDR3 comprises 17 residues. Losses at the gene ends were 2 bases for V and 4 bases for J; bases not matched to a gene: 5.

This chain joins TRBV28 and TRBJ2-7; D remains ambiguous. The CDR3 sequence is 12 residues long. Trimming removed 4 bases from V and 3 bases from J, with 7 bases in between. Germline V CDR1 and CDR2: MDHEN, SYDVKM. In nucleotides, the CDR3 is TGTGCCAGCAGTTCAGCTTTCTACGAGCAGTACTTC. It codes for CASSSAFYEQYF.

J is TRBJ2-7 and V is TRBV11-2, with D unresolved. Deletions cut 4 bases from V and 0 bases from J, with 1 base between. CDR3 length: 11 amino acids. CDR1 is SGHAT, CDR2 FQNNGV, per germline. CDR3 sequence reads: CASSSSYEQYF. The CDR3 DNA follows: TGTGCCAGCAGCTCCTCCTACGAGCAGTACTTC.

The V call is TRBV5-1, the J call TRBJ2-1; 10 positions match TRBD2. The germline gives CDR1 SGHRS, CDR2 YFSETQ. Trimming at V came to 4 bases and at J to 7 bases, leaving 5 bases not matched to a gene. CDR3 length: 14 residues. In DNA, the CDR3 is TGCGCCAGCAGCCCAGAACTAGCGGGAAATGAGCAGTTCTTC. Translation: CASSPELAGNEQFF.

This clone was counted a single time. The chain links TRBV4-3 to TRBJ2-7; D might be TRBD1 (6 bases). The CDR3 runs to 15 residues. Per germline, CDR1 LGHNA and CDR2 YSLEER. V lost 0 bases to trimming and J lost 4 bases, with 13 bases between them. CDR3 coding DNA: TGCGCCAGCAGCCAAGATCGGCAGGGGTGGTACGAGCAGTACTTC. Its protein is CASSQDRQGWYEQYF.

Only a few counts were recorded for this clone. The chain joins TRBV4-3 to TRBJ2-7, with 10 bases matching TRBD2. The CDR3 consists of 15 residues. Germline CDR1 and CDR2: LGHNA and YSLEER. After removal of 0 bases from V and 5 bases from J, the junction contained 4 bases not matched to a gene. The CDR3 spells CASSQDYTSGDEQYF. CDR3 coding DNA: TGCGCCAGCAGCCAAGATTATACTAGCGGGGACGAGCAGTACTTC.

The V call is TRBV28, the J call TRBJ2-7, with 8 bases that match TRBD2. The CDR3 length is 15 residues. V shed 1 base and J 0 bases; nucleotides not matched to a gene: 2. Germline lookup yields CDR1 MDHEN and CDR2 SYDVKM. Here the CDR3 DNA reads TGTGCCAGCAGTTTATCGGGAGGGCTCTCCTACGAGCAGTACTTC. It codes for CASSLSGGLSYEQYF.

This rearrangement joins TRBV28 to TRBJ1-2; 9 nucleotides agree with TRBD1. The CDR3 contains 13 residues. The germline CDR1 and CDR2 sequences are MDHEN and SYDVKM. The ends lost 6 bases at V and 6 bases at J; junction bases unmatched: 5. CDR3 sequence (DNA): TGTGCCAGCAGACAGGACAGGGGAAATGGCTACACCTTC. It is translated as CASRQDRGNGYTF.

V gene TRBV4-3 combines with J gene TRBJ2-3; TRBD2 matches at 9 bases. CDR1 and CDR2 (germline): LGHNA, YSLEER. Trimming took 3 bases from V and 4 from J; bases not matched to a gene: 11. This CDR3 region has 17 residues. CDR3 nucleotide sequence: TGCGCCAGCAGCCAGGACTTTAGCGGGAGCTTTGCAGATACGCAGTATTTT. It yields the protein CASSQDFSGSFADTQYF.

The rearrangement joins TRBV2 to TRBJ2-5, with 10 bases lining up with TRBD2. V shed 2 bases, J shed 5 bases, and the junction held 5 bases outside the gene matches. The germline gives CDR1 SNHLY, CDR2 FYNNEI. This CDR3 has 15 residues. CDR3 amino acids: CASSETSGILETQYF. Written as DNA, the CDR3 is TGTGCCAGCAGTGAAACTAGCGGGATTCTGGAGACCCAGTACTTC.

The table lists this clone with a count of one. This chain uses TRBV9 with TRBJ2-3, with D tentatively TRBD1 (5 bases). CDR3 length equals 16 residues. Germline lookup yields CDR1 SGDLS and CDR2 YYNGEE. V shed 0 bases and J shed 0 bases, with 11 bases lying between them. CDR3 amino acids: CASSVVEGASTDTQYF. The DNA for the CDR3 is TGTGCCAGCAGCGTAGTCGAAGGGGCTAGCACAGATACGCAGTATTTT.

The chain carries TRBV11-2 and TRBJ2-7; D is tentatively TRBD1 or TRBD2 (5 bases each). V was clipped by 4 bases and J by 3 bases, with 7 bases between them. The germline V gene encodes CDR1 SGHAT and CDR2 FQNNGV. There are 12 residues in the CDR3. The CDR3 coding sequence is TGTGCCAGCAGCTCTGGGGGCTACGAGCAGTACTTC. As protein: CASSSGGYEQYF.

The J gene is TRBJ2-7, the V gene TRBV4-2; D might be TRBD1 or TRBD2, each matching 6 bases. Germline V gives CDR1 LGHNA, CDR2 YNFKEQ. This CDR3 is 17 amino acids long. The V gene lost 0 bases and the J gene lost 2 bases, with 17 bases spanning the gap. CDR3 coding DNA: TGTGCCAGCAGCCAAGATCCTAGCGTGGGGGCAACCTACGAGCAGTACTTC. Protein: CASSQDPSVGATYEQYF.

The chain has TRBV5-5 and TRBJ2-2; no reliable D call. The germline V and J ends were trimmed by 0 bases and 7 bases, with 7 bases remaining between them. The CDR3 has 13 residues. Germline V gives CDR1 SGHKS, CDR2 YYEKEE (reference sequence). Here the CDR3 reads CASSLGVGGELFF. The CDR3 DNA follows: TGTGCCAGCAGCTTGGGTGTGGGCGGGGAGCTGTTTTTT. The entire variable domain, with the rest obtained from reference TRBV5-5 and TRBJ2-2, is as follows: DAGVTQSPTHLIKTRGQQVTLRCSPISGHKSVSWYQQVLGQGPQFIFQYYEKEERGRGNFPDRFSARQFPNYSSELNVNALLLGDSALYLCASSLGVGGELFFGEGSRLTVL.